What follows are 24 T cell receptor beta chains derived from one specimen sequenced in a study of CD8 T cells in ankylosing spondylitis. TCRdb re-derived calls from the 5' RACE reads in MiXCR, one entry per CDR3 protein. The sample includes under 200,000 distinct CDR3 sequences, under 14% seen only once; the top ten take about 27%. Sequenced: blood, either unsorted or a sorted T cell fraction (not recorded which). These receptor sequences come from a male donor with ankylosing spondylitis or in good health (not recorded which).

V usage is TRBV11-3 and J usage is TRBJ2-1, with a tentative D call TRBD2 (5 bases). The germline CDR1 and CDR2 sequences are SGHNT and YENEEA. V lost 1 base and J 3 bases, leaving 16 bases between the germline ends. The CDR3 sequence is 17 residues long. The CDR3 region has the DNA TGTGCCAGCAGCTTAGGAGGTCTGAGCGGCCTCTACAATGAGCAGTTCTTC. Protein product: CASSLGGLSGLYNEQFF.

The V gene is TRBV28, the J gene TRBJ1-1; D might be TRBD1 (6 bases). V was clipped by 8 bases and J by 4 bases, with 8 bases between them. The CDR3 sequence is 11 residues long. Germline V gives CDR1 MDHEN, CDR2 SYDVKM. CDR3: CASAGVTEAFF. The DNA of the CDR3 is TGTGCCAGCGCAGGGGTCACTGAAGCTTTCTTT. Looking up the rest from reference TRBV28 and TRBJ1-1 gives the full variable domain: DVKVTQSSRYLVKRTGEKVFLECVQDMDHENMFWYRQDPGLGLRLIYFSYDVKMKEKGDIPEGYSVSREKKERFSLILESASTNQTSMYLCASAGVTEAFFGQGTRLTVV.

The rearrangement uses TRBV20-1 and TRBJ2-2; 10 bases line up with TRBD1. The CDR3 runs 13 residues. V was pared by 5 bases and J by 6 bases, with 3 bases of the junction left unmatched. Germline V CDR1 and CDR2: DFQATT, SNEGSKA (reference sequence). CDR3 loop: CSAGGTGAGELFF. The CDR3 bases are TGCAGTGCTGGGGGGACAGGGGCCGGGGAGCTGTTTTTT.

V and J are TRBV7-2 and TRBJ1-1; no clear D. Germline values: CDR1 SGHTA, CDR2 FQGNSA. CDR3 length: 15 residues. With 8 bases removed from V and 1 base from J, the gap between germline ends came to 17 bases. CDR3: CASGYLIMGNTEAFF. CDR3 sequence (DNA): TGTGCCAGCGGCTACCTTATAATGGGGAACACTGAAGCTTTCTTT.

The DNA of the CDR3 is TGTGCCACCAGCCCCCGATCGGGGTCTGGGAATGAGCAGTTCTTC. Amino acids: CATSPRSGSGNEQFF. The gene calls are TRBV15 and TRBJ2-1; possibly TRBD2 for D (5 bases). Trimming removed 5 bases from V and 7 bases from J, with 18 bases in between. Germline V gene lookup returns CDR1 LNHNV and CDR2 YYDKDF (reference sequence). The CDR3 runs to 15 residues.

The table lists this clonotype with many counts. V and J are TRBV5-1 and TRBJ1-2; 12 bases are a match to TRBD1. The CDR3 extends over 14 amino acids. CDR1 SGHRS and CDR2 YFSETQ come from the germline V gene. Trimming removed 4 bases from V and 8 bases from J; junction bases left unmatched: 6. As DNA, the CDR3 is TGCGCCAGCAGCGGGACAGGGGGCGTAATCGGCTACACCTTC. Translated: CASSGTGGVIGYTF.

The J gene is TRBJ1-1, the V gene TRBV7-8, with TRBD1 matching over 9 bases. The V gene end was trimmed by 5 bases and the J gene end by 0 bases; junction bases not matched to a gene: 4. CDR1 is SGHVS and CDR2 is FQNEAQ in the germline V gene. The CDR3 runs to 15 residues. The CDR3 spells CASSRGTGMNTEAFF. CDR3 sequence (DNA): TGTGCCAGCAGCCGGGGGACAGGGATGAACACTGAAGCTTTCTTT.

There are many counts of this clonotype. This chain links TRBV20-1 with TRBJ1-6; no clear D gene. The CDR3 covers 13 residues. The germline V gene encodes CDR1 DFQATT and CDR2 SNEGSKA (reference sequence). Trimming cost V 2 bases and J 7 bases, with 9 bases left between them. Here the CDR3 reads CSARPPGNSPLHF. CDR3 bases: TGCAGTGCTAGACCCCCGGGCAATTCACCCCTCCACTTT.

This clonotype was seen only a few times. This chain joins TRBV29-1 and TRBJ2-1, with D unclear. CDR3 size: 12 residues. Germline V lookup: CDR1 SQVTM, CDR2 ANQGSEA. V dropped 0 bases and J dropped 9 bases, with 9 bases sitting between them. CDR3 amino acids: CSVEDKGSEQFF. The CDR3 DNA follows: TGCAGCGTTGAAGATAAGGGATCTGAGCAGTTCTTC.

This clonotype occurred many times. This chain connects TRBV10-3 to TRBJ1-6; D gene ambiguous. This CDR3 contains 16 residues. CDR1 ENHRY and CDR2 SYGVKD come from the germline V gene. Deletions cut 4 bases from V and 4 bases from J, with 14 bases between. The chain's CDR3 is CAISGSAAEYNSPLHF. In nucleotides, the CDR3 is TGTGCCATCAGTGGTAGTGCAGCGGAATATAATTCACCCCTCCACTTT.

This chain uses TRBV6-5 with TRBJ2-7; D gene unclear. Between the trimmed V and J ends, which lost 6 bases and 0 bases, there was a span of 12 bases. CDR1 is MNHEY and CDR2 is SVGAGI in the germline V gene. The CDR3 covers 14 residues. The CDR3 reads CASSIGVGSYEQYF. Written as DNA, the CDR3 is TGTGCCAGCAGCATAGGTGTGGGCTCCTACGAGCAGTACTTC.

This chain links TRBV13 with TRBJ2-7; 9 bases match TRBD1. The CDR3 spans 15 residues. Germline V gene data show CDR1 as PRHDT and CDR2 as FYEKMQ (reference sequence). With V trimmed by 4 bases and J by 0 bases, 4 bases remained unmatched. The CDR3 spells CASSSGQGSSYEQYF. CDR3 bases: TGTGCCAGCAGCTCCGGACAGGGGAGCTCCTACGAGCAGTACTTC.

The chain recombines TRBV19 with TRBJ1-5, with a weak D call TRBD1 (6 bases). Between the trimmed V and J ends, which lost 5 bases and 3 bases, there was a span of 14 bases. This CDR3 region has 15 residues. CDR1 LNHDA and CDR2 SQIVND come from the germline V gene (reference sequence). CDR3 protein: CASSGRTDFNQPQHF. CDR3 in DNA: TGTGCCAGTAGTGGGAGGACAGATTTCAATCAGCCCCAGCATTTT.

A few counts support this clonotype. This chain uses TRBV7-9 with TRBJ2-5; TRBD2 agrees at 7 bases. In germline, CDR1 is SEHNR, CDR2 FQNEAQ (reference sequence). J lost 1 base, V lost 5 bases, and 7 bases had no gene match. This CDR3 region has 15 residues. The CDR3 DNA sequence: TGTGCCAGCAGCCAGATCCAGCGGGGCCAAGAGACCCAGTACTTC. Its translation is CASSQIQRGQETQYF.

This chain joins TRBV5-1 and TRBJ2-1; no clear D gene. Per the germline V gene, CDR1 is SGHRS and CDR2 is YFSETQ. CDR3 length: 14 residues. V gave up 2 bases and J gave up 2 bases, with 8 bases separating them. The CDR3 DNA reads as TGCGCCAGCAGCTTTCCCGACGCCTACAATGAGCAGTTCTTC. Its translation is CASSFPDAYNEQFF. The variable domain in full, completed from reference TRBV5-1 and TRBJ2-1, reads KAGVTQTPRYLIKTRGQQVTLSCSPISGHRSVSWYQQTPGQGLQFLFEYFSETQRNKGNFPGRFSGRQFSNSRSEMNVSTLELGDSALYLCASSFPDAYNEQFFGPGTRLTVL.

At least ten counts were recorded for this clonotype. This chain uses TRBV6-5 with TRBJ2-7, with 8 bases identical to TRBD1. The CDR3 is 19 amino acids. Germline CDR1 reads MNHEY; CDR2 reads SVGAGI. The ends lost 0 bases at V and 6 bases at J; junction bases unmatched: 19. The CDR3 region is CASSYSKGHARTGLAEQYF. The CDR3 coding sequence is TGTGCCAGCAGTTACTCGAAGGGACACGCACGGACAGGGTTAGCCGAGCAGTACTTC.

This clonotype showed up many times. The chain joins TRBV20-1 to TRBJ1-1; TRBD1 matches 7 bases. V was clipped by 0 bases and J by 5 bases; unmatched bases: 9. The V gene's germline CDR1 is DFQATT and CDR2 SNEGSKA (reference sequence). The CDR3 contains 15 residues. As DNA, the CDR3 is TGCAGTGCTAGAGACTGGTACAGGGGTGGTACTGAAGCTTTCTTT. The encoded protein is CSARDWYRGGTEAFF.

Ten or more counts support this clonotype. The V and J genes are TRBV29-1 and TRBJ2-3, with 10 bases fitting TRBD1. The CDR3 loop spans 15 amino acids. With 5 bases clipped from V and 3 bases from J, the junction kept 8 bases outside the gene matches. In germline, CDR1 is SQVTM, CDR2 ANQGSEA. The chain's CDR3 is CSVNPTGGMTDTQYF. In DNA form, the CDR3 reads TGCAGCGTTAACCCGACAGGGGGCATGACAGATACGCAGTATTTT.

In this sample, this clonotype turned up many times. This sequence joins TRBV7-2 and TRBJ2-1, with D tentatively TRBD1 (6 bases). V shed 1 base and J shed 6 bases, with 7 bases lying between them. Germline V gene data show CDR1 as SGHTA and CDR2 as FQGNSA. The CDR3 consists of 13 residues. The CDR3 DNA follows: TGTGCCAGCAGCTTAGTAGGGGGCAATGAGCAGTTCTTC. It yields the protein CASSLVGGNEQFF.

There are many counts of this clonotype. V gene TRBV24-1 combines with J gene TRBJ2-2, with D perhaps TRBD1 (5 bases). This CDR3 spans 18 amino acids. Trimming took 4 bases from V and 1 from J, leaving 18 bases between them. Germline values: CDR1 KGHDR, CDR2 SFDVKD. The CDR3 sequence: CATSDPTDQGWNTGELFF. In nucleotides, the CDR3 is TGTGCCACCAGTGACCCGACTGACCAGGGCTGGAACACCGGGGAGCTGTTTTTT.

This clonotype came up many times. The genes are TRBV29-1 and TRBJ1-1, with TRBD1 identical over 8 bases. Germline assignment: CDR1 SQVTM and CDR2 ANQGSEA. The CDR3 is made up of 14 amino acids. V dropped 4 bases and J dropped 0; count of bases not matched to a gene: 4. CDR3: CSVARTGMNTEAFF. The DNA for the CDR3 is TGCAGCGTTGCCCGGACAGGGATGAACACTGAAGCTTTCTTT.

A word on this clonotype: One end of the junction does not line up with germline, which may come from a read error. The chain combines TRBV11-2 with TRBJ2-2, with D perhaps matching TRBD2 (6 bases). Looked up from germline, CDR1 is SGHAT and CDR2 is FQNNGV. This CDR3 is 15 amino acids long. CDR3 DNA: TGTGCCAGCAGCAGCGGGTCTATGGGGACCGGGGGGCTGTTTTTT. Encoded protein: CASSSGSMGTGGLFF.

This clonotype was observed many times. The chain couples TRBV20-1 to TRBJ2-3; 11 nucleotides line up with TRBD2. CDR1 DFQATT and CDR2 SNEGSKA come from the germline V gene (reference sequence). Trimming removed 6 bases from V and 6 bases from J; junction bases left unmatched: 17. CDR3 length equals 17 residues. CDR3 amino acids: CSARDPGTSGSWDTQYF. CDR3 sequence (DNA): TGCAGTGCCCGAGACCCTGGGACTAGCGGTTCATGGGATACGCAGTATTTT.

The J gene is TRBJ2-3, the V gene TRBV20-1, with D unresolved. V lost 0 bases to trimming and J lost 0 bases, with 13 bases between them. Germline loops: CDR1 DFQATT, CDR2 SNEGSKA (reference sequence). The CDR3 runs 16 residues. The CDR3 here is CSARDQKTSSTDTQYF. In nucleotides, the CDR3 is TGCAGTGCTAGAGATCAAAAGACGTCTAGCACAGATACGCAGTATTTT.